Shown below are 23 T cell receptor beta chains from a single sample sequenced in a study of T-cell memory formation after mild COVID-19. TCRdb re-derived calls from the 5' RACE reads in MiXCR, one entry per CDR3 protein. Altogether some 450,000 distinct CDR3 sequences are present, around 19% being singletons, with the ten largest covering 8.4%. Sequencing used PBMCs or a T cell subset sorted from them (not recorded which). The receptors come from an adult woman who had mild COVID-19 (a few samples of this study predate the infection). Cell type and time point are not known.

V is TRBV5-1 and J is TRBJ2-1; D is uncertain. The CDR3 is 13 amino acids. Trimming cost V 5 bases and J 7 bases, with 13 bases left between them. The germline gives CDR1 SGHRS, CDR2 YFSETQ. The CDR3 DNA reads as TGCGCCAGCAGAACCGCCCCCGGAAATGAGCAGTTCTTC. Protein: CASRTAPGNEQFF.

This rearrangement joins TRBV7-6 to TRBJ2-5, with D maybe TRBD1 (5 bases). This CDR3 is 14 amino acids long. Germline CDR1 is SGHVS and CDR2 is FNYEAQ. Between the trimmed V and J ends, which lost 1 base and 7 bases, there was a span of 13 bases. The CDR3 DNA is TGTGCCAGCAGCTTAGGGACACCTCCGGCGACCCAGTACTTC. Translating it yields CASSLGTPPATQYF.

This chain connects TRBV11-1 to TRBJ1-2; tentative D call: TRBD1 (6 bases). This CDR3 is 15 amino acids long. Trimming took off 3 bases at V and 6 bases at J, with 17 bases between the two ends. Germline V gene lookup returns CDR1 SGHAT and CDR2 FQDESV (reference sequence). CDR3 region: CASSFGRTARDGYTF. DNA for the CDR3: TGTGCCAGCAGCTTCGGTAGGACAGCTCGCGATGGCTACACCTTC.

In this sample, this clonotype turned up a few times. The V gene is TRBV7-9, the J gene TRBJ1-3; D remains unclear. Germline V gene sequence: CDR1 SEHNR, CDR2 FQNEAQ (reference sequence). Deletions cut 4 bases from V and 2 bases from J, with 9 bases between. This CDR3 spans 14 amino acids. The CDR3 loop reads CASSSWTAGNTIYF. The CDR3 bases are TGTGCCAGCAGCTCTTGGACTGCTGGAAACACCATATATTTT.

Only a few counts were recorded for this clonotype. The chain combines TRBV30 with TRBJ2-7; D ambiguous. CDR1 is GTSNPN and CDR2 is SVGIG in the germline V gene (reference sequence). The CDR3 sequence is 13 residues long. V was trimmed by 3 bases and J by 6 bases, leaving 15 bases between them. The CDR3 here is CAWSLTGIGEQYF. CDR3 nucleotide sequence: TGTGCCTGGAGCCTAACTGGGATCGGCGAGCAGTACTTC.

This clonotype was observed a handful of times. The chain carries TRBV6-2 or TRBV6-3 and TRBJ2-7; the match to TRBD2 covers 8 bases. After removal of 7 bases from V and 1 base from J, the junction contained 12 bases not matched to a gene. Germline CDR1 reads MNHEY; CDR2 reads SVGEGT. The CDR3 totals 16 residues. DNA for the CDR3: TGTGCCAGCACCCCTTTAGTTACTAGCGGTTCCTACGAGCAGTACTTC. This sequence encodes CASTPLVTSGSYEQYF.

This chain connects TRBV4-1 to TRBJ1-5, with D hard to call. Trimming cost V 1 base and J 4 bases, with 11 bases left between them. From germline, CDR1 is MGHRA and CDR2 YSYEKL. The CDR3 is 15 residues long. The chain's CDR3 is CASSQGFDANQPQHF. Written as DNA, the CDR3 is TGCGCCAGCAGCCAAGGCTTCGATGCGAATCAGCCCCAGCATTTT.

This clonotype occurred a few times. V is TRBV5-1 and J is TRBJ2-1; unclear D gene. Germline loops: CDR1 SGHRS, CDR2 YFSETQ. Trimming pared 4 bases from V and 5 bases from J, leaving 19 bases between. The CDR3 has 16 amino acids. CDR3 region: CASSPRFSSPDNEQFF. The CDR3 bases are TGCGCCAGCAGCCCCCGGTTCAGTAGTCCTGACAATGAGCAGTTCTTC.

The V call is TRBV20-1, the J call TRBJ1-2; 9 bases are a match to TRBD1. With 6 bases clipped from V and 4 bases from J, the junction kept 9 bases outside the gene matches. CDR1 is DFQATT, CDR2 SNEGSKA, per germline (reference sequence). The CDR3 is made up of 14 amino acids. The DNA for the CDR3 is TGCAGTGCCCGCCGGACAGGGGCGAGCTATGGCTACACCTTC. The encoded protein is CSARRTGASYGYTF.

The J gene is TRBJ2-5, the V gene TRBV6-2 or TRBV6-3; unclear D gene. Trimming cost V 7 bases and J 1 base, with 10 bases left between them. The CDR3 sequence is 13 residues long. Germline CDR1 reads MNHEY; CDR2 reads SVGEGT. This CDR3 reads CASKGWGQETQYF. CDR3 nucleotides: TGTGCCAGCAAAGGCTGGGGCCAAGAGACCCAGTACTTC.

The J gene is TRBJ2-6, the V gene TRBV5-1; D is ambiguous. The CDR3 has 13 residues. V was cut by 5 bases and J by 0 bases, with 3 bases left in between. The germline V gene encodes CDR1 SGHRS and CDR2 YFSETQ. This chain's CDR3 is CASRLSGANVLTF. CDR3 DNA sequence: TGCGCCAGCAGGCTCTCTGGGGCCAACGTCCTGACTTTC.

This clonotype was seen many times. The CDR3 nucleotides read TGTGCCAGCAGCTTTTCACGTAACACTGAAGCTTTCTTT. Translation gives CASSFSRNTEAFF. The chain has TRBV7-3 and TRBJ1-1; D unresolved. The germline gives CDR1 SGHTA, CDR2 FQGTGA. V lost 3 bases to trimming and J lost 2 bases, with 7 bases between them. The CDR3 has 13 amino acids.

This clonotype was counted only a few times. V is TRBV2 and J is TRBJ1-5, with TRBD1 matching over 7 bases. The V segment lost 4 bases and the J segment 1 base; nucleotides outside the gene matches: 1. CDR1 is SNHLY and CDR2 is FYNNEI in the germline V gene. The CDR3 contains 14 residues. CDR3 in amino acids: CASSAGQSNQPQHF. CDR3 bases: TGTGCCAGCAGTGCGGGACAGAGCAATCAGCCCCAGCATTTT.

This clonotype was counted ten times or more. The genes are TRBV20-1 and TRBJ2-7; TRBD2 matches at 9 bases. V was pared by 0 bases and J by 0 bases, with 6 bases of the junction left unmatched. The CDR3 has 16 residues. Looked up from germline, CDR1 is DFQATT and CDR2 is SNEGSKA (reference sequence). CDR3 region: CSARDPASGTSYEQYF. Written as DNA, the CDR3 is TGCAGTGCTAGAGATCCGGCTAGCGGGACCTCCTACGAGCAGTACTTC.

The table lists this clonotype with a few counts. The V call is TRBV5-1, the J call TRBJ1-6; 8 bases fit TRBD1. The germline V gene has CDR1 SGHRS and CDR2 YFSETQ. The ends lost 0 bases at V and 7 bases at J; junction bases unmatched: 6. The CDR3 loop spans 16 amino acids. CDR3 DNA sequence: TGCGCCAGCAGCTTGGTCGCCGGACAGGGAAATTCACCCCTCCACTTT. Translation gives CASSLVAGQGNSPLHF.

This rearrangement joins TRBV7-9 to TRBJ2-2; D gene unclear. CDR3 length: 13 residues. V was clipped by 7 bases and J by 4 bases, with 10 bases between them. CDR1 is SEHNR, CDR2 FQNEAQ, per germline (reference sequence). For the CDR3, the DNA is TGTGCCAGCAACTCACTGAGCACCGGGGAGCTGTTTTTT. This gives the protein CASNSLSTGELFF. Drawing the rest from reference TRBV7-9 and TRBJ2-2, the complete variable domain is DTGVSQNPRHKITKRGQNVTFRCDPISEHNRLYWYRQTLGQGPEFLTYFQNEAQLEKSRLLSDRFSAERPKGSFSTLEIQRTEQGDSAMYLCASNSLSTGELFFGEGSRLTVL.

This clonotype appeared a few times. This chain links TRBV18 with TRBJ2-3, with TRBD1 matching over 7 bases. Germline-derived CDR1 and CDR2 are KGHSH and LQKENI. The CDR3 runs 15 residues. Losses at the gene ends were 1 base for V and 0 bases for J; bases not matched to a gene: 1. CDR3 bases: TGTGCCAGCTCACCACAGGGGGCAAGCACAGATACGCAGTATTTT. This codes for CASSPQGASTDTQYF.

In DNA form, the CDR3 reads TGCGCCAGCAGCCCAAATATCCTTGGCCCAAGTTATAGCAATCAGCCCCAGCATTTT. It is translated as CASSPNILGPSYSNQPQHF. The genes are TRBV4-1 and TRBJ1-5; D remains ambiguous. Germline lookup yields CDR1 MGHRA and CDR2 YSYEKL. Deletions cut 4 bases from V and 0 bases from J, with 22 bases between. The CDR3 spans 19 residues.

The CDR3 loop is CAISSPQETQYF. CDR3 DNA: TGTGCCATCAGTTCCCCTCAAGAGACCCAGTACTTC. This rearrangement joins TRBV10-3 to TRBJ2-5; D unclear. Per germline, CDR1 ENHRY and CDR2 SYGVKD. The CDR3 covers 12 residues. V was cut by 5 bases and J by 2 bases, with 6 bases left in between.

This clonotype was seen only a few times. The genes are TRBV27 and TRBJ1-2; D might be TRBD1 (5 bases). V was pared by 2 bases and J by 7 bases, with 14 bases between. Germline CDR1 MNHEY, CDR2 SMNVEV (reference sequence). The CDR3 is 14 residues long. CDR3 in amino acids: CASSLGTTAAGYTF. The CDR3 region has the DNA TGTGCCAGCAGTTTAGGGACCACAGCGGCTGGCTACACCTTC.

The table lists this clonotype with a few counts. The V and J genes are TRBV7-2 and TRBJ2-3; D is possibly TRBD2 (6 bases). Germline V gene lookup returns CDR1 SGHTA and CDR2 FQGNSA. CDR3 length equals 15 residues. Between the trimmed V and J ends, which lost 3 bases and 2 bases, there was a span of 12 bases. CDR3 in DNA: TGTGCCAGCAGCTTCTCTAGCGCATACACAGATACGCAGTATTTT. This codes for CASSFSSAYTDTQYF.

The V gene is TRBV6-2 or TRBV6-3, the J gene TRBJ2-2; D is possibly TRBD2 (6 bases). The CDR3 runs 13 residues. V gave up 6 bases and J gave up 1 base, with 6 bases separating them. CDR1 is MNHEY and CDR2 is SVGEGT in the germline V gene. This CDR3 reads CASRGGNTGELFF. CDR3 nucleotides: TGTGCCAGCAGGGGGGGGAACACCGGGGAGCTGTTTTTT.

The CDR3 region has the DNA TGTGCCAGCAGCTTACTTCCGGGACTAGCGGGGGAGACCCAGTACTTC. It specifies CASSLLPGLAGETQYF. V and J are TRBV7-2 and TRBJ2-5, with TRBD2 matching over 13 bases. CDR1 is SGHTA, CDR2 FQGNSA, per germline. This CDR3 is built from 16 residues. The V gene end was trimmed by 2 bases and the J gene end by 5 bases; junction bases not matched to a gene: 5. The full variable domain, completed using reference TRBV7-2 and TRBJ2-5, is GAGVSQSPSNKVTEKGKDVELRCDPISGHTALYWYRQSLGQGLEFLIYFQGNSAPDKSGLPSDRFSAERTGGSVSTLTIQRTQQEDSAVYLCASSLLPGLAGETQYFGPGTRLLVL.